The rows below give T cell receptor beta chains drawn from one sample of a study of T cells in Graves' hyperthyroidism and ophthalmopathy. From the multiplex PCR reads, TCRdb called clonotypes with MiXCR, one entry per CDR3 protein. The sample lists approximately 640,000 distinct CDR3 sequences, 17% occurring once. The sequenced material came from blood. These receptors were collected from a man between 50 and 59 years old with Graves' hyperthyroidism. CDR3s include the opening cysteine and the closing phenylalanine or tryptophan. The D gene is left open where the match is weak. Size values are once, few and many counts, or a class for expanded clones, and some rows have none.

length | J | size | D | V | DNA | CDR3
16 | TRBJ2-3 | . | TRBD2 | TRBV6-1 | TGTGCCAGCAGTGAGTTCTGGGCGGGAGGTGCAGATACGCAGTATTTT | CASSEFWAGGADTQYF
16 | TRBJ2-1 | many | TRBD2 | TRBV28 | TGTGCCAGCAGTCCCATTGCTAGCGGAGCCTACAATGAGCAGTTCTTC | CASSPIASGAYNEQFF
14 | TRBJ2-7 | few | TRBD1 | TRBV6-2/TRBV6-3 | TGTGCCAGCAGTACATCACAGGGGGAAGACGAGCAGTACTTC | CASSTSQGEDEQYF
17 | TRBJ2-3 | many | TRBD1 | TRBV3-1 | TGTGCCAGCAGCCACTTGGGACAGGGATATAGGACAGATACGCAGTATTTT | CASSHLGQGYRTDTQYF
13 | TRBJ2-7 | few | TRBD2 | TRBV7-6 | TGTGCCAGCAGCTTTTCCAGCGGGAGCGAGCAGTACTTC | CASSFSSGSEQYF
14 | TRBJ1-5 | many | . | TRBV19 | TGTGCCAGTAGTATAGCCCAGGGCGGTCAGCCCCAGCATTTT | CASSIAQGGQPQHF
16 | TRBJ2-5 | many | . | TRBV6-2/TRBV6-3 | TGTGCCAGCAGTTACTCGACGCAAGGCAGCCAAGAGACCCAGTACTTC | CASSYSTQGSQETQYF
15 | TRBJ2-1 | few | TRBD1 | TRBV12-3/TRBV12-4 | TGTGCCAGCAGCCGTGAGGGGGCGGGTTACAATGAGCAGTTCTTC | CASSREGAGYNEQFF
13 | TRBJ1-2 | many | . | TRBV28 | TGTGCCAGCCACTATTCAGCTAACTATGGCTACACCTTC | CASHYSANYGYTF
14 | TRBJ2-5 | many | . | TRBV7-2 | TGTGCCAGCAGCCAGAGCGGGACATTAGAGACCCAGTACTTC | CASSQSGTLETQYF
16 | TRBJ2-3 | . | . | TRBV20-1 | TGCAGTGCAACAACCGGGACCGGCGCAGACACAGATACGCAGTATTTT | CSATTGTGADTDTQYF
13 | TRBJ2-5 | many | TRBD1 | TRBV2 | TGTGCCAGCAGAGGGACAGGGGTGGAGACCCAGTACTTC | CASRGTGVETQYF
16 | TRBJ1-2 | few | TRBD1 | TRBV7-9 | TGTGCCAGCAGCAGACCCGGGACAGGCTCCCCCCATGGCTACACCTTC | CASSRPGTGSPHGYTF
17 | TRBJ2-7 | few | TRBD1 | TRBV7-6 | TGTGCCAGCAGCTTAGCTAAGGGGGGACAGGAGACCTACGAGCAGTACTTC | CASSLAKGGQETYEQYF
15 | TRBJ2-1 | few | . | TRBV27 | TGTGCCAGCAGTTTATATTCATTCTCCTACAATGAGCAGTTCTTC | CASSLYSFSYNEQFF
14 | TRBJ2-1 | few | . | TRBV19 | TGTGCCAGTATTCGGGACTCCTCCTACAATGAGCAGTTCTTC | CASIRDSSYNEQFF
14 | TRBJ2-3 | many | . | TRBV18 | TGTGCCAGCAGCCCCCCTAGGGGCACAGATACGCAGTATTTT | CASSPPRGTDTQYF
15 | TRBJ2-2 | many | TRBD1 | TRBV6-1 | TGTGCCAGCAGTTGGGACAGTGCGAACACCGGGGAGCTGTTTTTT | CASSWDSANTGELFF
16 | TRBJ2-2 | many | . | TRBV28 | TGTGCCAGCAGTGGGATCCGGGACTTAAACACCGGGGAGCTGTTTTTT | CASSGIRDLNTGELFF
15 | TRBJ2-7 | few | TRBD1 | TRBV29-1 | TGCAGCGTTATATGCCGGGACAGGTTCCCAGACGAGCAGTACTTC | CSVICRDRFPDEQYF
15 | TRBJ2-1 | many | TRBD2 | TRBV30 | TGTGCCTGGGCCCCTAGCGGGAGCTCCTACAATGAGCAGTTCTTC | CAWAPSGSSYNEQFF
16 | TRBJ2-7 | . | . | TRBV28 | TGTGCCAGCAGTGACCCCCGGGAGGGGGCGCATTACGAGCAGTACTTC | CASSDPREGAHYEQYF
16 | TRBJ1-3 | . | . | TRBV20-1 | TGCAGTGCTGGGGATGGAGGGGGGGGAACTGGAAACACCATATATTTT | CSAGDGGGGTGNTIYF
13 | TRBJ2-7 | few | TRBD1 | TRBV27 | TGTGCCAGCAGTACAGGGGGGATTAACGAGCAGTACTTC | CASSTGGINEQYF
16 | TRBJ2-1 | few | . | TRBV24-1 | TGTGCCACCAGTGATTTGAGGGACAACTCCTACAATGAGCAGTTCTTC | CATSDLRDNSYNEQFF
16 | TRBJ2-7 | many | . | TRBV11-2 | TGTGCCAGCAGCTTAGAAGTGGGACGCCTTTTCTACGAGCAGTACTTC | CASSLEVGRLFYEQYF
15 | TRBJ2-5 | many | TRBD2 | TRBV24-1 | TGTGCCACCAGTGGGGGGAGCGGGATCCAAGAGACCCAGTACTTC | CATSGGSGIQETQYF